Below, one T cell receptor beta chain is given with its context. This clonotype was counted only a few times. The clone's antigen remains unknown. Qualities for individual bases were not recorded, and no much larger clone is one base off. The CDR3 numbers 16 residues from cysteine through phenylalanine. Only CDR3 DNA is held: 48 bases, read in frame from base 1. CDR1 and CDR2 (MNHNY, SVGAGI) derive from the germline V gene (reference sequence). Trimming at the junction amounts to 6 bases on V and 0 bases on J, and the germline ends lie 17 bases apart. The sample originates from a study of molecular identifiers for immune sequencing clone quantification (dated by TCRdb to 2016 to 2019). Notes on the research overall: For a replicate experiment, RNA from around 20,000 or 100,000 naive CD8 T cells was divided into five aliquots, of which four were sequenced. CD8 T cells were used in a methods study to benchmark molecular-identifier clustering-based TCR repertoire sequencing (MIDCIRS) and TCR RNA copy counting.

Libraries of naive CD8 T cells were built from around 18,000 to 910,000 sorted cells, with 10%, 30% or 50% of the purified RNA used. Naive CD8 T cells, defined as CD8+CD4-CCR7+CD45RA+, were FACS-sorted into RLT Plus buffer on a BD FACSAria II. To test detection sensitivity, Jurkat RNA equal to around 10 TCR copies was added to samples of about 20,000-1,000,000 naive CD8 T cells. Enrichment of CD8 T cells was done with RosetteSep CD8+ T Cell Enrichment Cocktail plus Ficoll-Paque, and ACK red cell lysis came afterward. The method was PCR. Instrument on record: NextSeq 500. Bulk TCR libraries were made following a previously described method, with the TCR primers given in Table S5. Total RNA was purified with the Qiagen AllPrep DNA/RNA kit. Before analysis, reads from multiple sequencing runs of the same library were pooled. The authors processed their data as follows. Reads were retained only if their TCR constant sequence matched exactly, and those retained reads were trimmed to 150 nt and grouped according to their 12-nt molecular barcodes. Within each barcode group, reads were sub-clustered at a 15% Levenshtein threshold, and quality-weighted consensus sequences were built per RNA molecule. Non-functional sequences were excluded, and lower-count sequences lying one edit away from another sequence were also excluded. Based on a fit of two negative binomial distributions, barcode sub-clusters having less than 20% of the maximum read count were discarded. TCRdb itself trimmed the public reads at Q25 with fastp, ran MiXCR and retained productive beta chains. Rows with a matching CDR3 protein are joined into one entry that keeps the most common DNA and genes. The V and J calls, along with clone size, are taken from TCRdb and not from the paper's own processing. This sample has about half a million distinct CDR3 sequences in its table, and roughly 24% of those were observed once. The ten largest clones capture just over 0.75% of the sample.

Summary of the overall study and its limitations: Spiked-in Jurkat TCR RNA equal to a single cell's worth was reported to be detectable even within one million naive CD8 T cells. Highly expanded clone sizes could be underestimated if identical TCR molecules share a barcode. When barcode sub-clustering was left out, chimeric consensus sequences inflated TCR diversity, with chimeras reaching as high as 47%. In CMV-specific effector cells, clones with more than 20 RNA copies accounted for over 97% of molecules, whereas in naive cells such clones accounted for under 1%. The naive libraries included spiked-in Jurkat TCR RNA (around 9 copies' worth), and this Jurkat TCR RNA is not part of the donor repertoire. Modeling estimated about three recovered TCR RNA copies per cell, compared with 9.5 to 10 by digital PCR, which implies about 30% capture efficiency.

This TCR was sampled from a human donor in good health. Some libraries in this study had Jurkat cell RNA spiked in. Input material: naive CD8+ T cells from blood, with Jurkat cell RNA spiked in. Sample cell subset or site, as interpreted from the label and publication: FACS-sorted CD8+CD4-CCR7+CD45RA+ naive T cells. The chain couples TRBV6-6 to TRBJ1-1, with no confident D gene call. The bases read TGTGCCAGCAGAAAGAGCGGCTTGAGTATGAACACTGAAGCTTTCTTT. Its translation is CASRKSGLSMNTEAFF.